The 32 T cell receptor beta chains presented below share a single source sample, sequenced in a study of T-cell reconstitution after alpha-beta-depleted transplantation in children. The authors prepared the TCRbeta library with unique molecular identifiers. TCRdb re-called the PCR reads through MiXCR, storing one row per CDR3 protein. The sample lists almost 600,000 distinct CDR3 sequences; 25% to 30% were seen once. Sequencing used PBMCs, obtained before TCRalphabeta/CD19-depleted stem cell transplant. Receptors were obtained from a boy in the first two years of life with Wiskott-Aldrich syndrome, due to receive a stem cell transplant.

CDR3 bases: TGCGCCAGCAGGCTGACTAGCGGGGCACAAGAGACCCAGTACTTC. Translation: CASRLTSGAQETQYF. The V call is TRBV5-1, the J call TRBJ2-5; 11 positions match TRBD2. With V trimmed by 5 bases and J by 2 bases, 5 bases remained unmatched. Germline values: CDR1 SGHRS, CDR2 YFSETQ. CDR3 length: 15 amino acids.

This clonotype was observed many times. This chain uses TRBV11-2 with TRBJ2-1; D not resolved. Trimming pared 0 bases from V and 7 bases from J, leaving 7 bases between. CDR3 length: 13 residues. Per the germline V gene, CDR1 is SGHAT and CDR2 is FQNNGV. CDR3 amino acids: CASSLDRLNEQFF. The CDR3 nucleotides are TGTGCCAGCAGCTTAGATAGGTTGAATGAGCAGTTCTTC.

There are a few counts of this clonotype. The chain employs TRBV9 and TRBJ2-5; D gene ambiguous. CDR1 is SGDLS, CDR2 YYNGEE, per germline. V lost 10 bases, J lost 4 bases, and 17 bases lay in between. This CDR3 is built from 13 residues. The CDR3 spells CASGRTYGETQYF. CDR3 DNA sequence: TGTGCCTCCGGACGGACGTACGGAGAGACCCAGTACTTC.

This clonotype was seen more than once but under ten times. This rearrangement joins TRBV5-1 to TRBJ2-3, with 10 bases fitting TRBD2. The germline V gene has CDR1 SGHRS and CDR2 YFSETQ. The V segment lost 3 bases and the J segment 3 bases; nucleotides outside the gene matches: 7. The CDR3 extends over 16 amino acids. The CDR3 region is CASSSSSGRGTDTQYF. In nucleotides, the CDR3 is TGCGCCAGCAGCTCCTCTAGCGGGAGAGGGACAGATACGCAGTATTTT.

This clonotype has a handful of counts. This sequence joins TRBV7-9 and TRBJ2-1; TRBD2 aligns across 11 bases. CDR1 and CDR2 from the germline V gene are SEHNR and FQNEAQ (reference sequence). The CDR3 is 16 residues long. J was trimmed by 0 bases and V by 5 bases; bases with no gene match: 3. The CDR3 DNA sequence: TGTGCCAGCAGCACGGGACTAGCGGTCTCCTACAATGAGCAGTTCTTC. Protein: CASSTGLAVSYNEQFF.

A single count supports this clonotype. The chain uses TRBV7-2 and TRBJ2-7; 9 bases agree with TRBD2. This CDR3 spans 15 amino acids. After removal of 5 bases from V and 7 bases from J, the junction contained 12 bases not matched to a gene. Per germline, CDR1 SGHTA and CDR2 FQGNSA. The CDR3 sequence is CASSPVGGRASEQYF. The DNA for the CDR3 is TGTGCCAGCAGCCCTGTGGGCGGGAGGGCCTCAGAGCAGTACTTC.

The V call is TRBV20-1, the J call TRBJ2-5; D ambiguous. V was pared by 2 bases and J by 0 bases, with 4 bases between. Per germline, CDR1 DFQATT and CDR2 SNEGSKA (reference sequence). The CDR3 covers 12 residues. The CDR3 protein is CSARRYQETQYF. CDR3 in DNA: TGCAGTGCTAGACGGTACCAAGAGACCCAGTACTTC.

This clonotype showed up just a few times. J is TRBJ2-2 and V is TRBV24-1; 8 nucleotides align to TRBD2. Germline lookup yields CDR1 KGHDR and CDR2 SFDVKD. The ends lost 3 bases at V and 5 bases at J; junction bases unmatched: 10. The CDR3 runs to 17 residues. The CDR3 nucleotides read TGTGCCACCAGTGATCCTTTAGCGGGAAGAGGTACCGGGGAGCTGTTTTTT. As protein: CATSDPLAGRGTGELFF.

The chain is built from TRBV12-3 or TRBV12-4 and TRBJ1-6; a weak D match, TRBD1 (5 bases). V lost 6 bases, J lost 9 bases, and 15 bases lay in between. This CDR3 has 14 amino acids. The CDR3 coding sequence is TGTGCCAGCAGGTACGGGACCGGTAGTTCACCCCTCCACTTT. It codes for CASRYGTGSSPLHF.

V usage is TRBV29-1 and J usage is TRBJ1-5; possibly TRBD1 for D (5 bases). This CDR3 contains 13 residues. From germline, CDR1 is SQVTM and CDR2 ANQGSEA. Trimming pared 8 bases from V and 4 bases from J, leaving 15 bases between. The CDR3 coding sequence is TGCAGCTTTACCAGGGAGGGGAATCAGCCCCAGCATTTT. Translated, it gives CSFTREGNQPQHF.

The rearrangement uses TRBV7-9 and TRBJ2-7; D may be TRBD1 (6 bases). This CDR3 is 15 amino acids long. The V end lost 4 bases, the J end lost 3 bases, and 16 bases lay between the germline ends. The germline V gene encodes CDR1 SEHNR and CDR2 FQNEAQ (reference sequence). CDR3 sequence (DNA): TGTGCCAGCAGCTCTACTTCACAGGGAATCTACGAGCAGTACTTC. Translation: CASSSTSQGIYEQYF.

The table lists this clonotype with a few counts. The rearrangement uses TRBV27 and TRBJ1-5; 7 bases match TRBD1. Looked up from germline, CDR1 is MNHEY and CDR2 is SMNVEV (reference sequence). The length of the CDR3 is 15 residues. J lost 6 bases, V lost 5 bases, and 10 bases had no gene match. CDR3 bases: TGTGCCAGCAGTCCCCGGACAGGCTCCGTTCAGCCCCAGCATTTT. It is translated as CASSPRTGSVQPQHF.

This clonotype occurred a few times. The chain has TRBV5-1 and TRBJ2-2; TRBD2 matches 7 bases. Germline assignment: CDR1 SGHRS and CDR2 YFSETQ. The V segment lost 2 bases and the J segment 1 base; nucleotides outside the gene matches: 8. The CDR3 loop spans 17 amino acids. The CDR3 nucleotides are TGCGCCAGCAGCTTCCGAGGAACTAGCGTGAACACCGGGGAGCTGTTTTTT. Its protein product is CASSFRGTSVNTGELFF.

This clonotype was seen a few times. This chain connects TRBV10-3 to TRBJ2-2; 7 positions agree with TRBD1. Per the germline V gene, CDR1 is ENHRY and CDR2 is SYGVKD. The J segment lost 0 bases and the V segment lost 3 bases, leaving 4 bases of the junction unmatched. This CDR3 is built from 16 residues. The CDR3 protein is CAISDWQGANTGELFF. The CDR3 bases are TGTGCCATCAGTGATTGGCAGGGGGCGAACACCGGGGAGCTGTTTTTT.

This clonotype turned up a few times. This chain connects TRBV11-1 to TRBJ2-7, with 15 bases identical to TRBD2. This CDR3 contains 19 residues. Trimming cost V 1 base and J 4 bases; bases outside gene matches: 11. Looked up from germline, CDR1 is SGHAT and CDR2 is FQDESV (reference sequence). CDR3 residues: CASSLVGGLAGGPSYEQYF. The CDR3 DNA reads TGTGCCAGCAGCTTAGTGGGCGGACTAGCGGGAGGGCCCTCGTACGAGCAGTACTTC.

V usage is TRBV5-1 and J usage is TRBJ2-7; 12 bases agree with TRBD2. V was clipped by 4 bases and J by 5 bases; unmatched bases: 4. CDR3 size: 14 residues. Germline-derived CDR1 and CDR2 are SGHRS and YFSETQ. CDR3 DNA: TGCGCCAGCAGCCCTCGGACTAGCGGGAACGAGCAGTACTTC. Translated, it gives CASSPRTSGNEQYF.

This clonotype was counted only a few times. V gene TRBV6-1 combines with J gene TRBJ1-5; 7 bases match TRBD1. CDR1 and CDR2 from the germline V gene are MNHNS and SASEGT. The CDR3 runs 17 residues. V lost 2 bases, J lost 4 bases, and 11 bases stayed unmatched. This CDR3 is CASSEFLGSGQNQPQHF. In nucleotides, the CDR3 is TGTGCCAGCAGTGAATTCCTTGGCTCGGGACAGAATCAGCCCCAGCATTTT.

The chain uses TRBV12-3 or TRBV12-4 and TRBJ2-3, with D hard to call. The CDR3 consists of 14 residues. The V and J ends lost 5 bases and 2 bases respectively, with 11 bases between them. The CDR3 DNA is TGTGCCAGCAGTATCAGAGCAGCCACAGATACGCAGTATTTT. Protein product: CASSIRAATDTQYF.

The gene calls are TRBV29-1 and TRBJ1-2; 7 bases match TRBD1. Germline-derived CDR1 and CDR2 are SQVTM and ANQGSEA. The CDR3 length is 15 residues. V was pared by 3 bases and J by 0 bases, with 7 bases of the junction left unmatched. CDR3 nucleotide sequence: TGCAGCGTTGATAATGACAGGGAGGCTAACTATGGCTACACCTTC. This translates into CSVDNDREANYGYTF.

This clonotype was counted a few times. The chain is built from TRBV5-1 and TRBJ2-3; no definite D call. The CDR3 is 14 residues long. With 0 bases removed from V and 2 bases from J, the gap between germline ends came to 7 bases. Per the germline V gene, CDR1 is SGHRS and CDR2 is YFSETQ. The CDR3 loop is CASSLEVITDTQYF. The DNA of the CDR3 is TGCGCCAGCAGCTTGGAGGTTATCACAGATACGCAGTATTTT.

This clonotype was counted a few times. CDR3: CASTLLGGASGETQYF. Written as DNA, the CDR3 is TGCGCCAGCACCTTATTAGGGGGCGCGTCGGGGGAGACCCAGTACTTC. The genes are TRBV5-1 and TRBJ2-5; 7 bases fit TRBD1. The CDR3 loop spans 16 amino acids. The V gene end was trimmed by 6 bases and the J gene end by 5 bases; junction bases not matched to a gene: 16. Germline assignment: CDR1 SGHRS and CDR2 YFSETQ.

This chain connects TRBV12-3 or TRBV12-4 to TRBJ2-1, with D tentatively TRBD2 (5 bases). Between the trimmed V and J ends, which lost 3 bases and 8 bases, there was a span of 11 bases. The CDR3 sequence is 13 residues long. The CDR3 region is CASSFSSVDEQFF. CDR3 in DNA: TGTGCCAGCAGTTTTAGTAGCGTTGATGAGCAGTTCTTC.

The rearrangement joins TRBV12-3 or TRBV12-4 to TRBJ2-4; 9 nucleotides align to TRBD1. V shed 6 bases and J 6 bases; nucleotides not matched to a gene: 6. This CDR3 comprises 14 residues. The CDR3 region is CASRRTGDANIQYF. The CDR3 bases are TGTGCCAGCAGGCGGACAGGGGATGCAAACATTCAGTACTTC.

The genes are TRBV28 and TRBJ1-6; D unclear. V gave up 1 base and J gave up 7 bases, with 8 bases separating them. CDR3 size: 14 residues. From germline, CDR1 is MDHEN and CDR2 SYDVKM. In DNA form, the CDR3 reads TGTGCCAGCAGTTTATATGGGCGGAATTCACCCCTCCACTTT. Translated: CASSLYGRNSPLHF.

V usage is TRBV28 and J usage is TRBJ1-2; 10 nucleotides line up with TRBD1. The CDR3 consists of 14 residues. With 5 bases clipped from V and 6 bases from J, the junction kept 6 bases outside the gene matches. Looked up from germline, CDR1 is MDHEN and CDR2 is SYDVKM. CDR3 loop: CASSGSGTGDGYTF. DNA of the CDR3: TGTGCCAGCAGTGGCTCCGGGACAGGGGATGGCTACACCTTC.

In its sample, this clonotype was seen many times. The rearrangement uses TRBV29-1 and TRBJ2-7, with a tentative D call TRBD1 (5 bases). Trimming took off 2 bases at V and 3 bases at J, with 8 bases between the two ends. This CDR3 has 12 residues. Germline V gives CDR1 SQVTM, CDR2 ANQGSEA. CDR3 coding DNA: TGCAGCGTTGAAAGGGGCGGCTACGAGCAGTACTTC. Protein: CSVERGGYEQYF.

Ten or more counts support this clonotype. The junction does not match germline at one end; this may be a read error. This chain joins TRBV5-1 and TRBJ1-1, with 9 bases lining up with TRBD1. Germline V gene lookup returns CDR1 SGHRS and CDR2 YFSETQ. CDR3 length: 13 residues. The CDR3 loop reads CASSSTGGTEAFF. CDR3 bases: TGTGCCAGCAGCTCGACAGGGGGCACTGAAGCTTTCTTT.

V usage is TRBV10-2 and J usage is TRBJ1-4, with D uncertain. This CDR3 is built from 14 residues. CDR1 and CDR2 from the germline V gene are WSHSY and SAAADI. V was cut by 2 bases and J by 8 bases, with 12 bases left in between. The CDR3 sequence is CASSEAGSGEKLFF. DNA for the CDR3: TGCGCCAGCAGTGAGGCGGGGTCTGGGGAAAAACTGTTTTTT.

This rearrangement joins TRBV5-1 to TRBJ2-2; 14 bases map to TRBD2. The CDR3 is 17 residues long. Germline CDR1 and CDR2: SGHRS and YFSETQ. The ends lost 4 bases at V and 4 bases at J; junction bases unmatched: 6. CDR3 sequence reads: CASSLGLAGVGTGELFF. CDR3 DNA sequence: TGCGCCAGCAGCCTGGGACTAGCGGGAGTAGGCACCGGGGAGCTGTTTTTT.

The DNA of the CDR3 is TGCGCCAGCAGCTTGGGGGCTAGCGGCTCCTACGAGCAGTACTTC. This encodes CASSLGASGSYEQYF. V is TRBV5-1 and J is TRBJ2-7, with 7 bases that match TRBD2. Per germline, CDR1 SGHRS and CDR2 YFSETQ. The V gene end was trimmed by 0 bases and the J gene end by 0 bases; junction bases not matched to a gene: 3. The CDR3 length is 15 residues.

The genes are TRBV5-6 and TRBJ2-1, with D possibly being TRBD2 (5 bases). The CDR3 covers 13 residues. With 7 bases removed from V and 8 bases from J, the gap between germline ends came to 16 bases. In germline, CDR1 is SGHDT, CDR2 YYEEEE. The CDR3, as DNA: TGTGCCAGCTTCAAGGCTCGGGGATATGAGCAGTTCTTC. Its protein product is CASFKARGYEQFF.

Only a few counts were recorded for this clonotype. The chain couples TRBV15 to TRBJ2-2; possible D gene TRBD2, 5 bases. The CDR3 extends over 17 amino acids. The germline V and J ends were trimmed by 2 bases and 2 bases, with 15 bases remaining between them. Germline loops: CDR1 LNHNV, CDR2 YYDKDF (reference sequence). For the CDR3, the DNA is TGTGCCACCAGCAGAACCCCGCGGGCGAGTAACACCGGGGAGCTGTTTTTT. This sequence encodes CATSRTPRASNTGELFF.